This T cell receptor beta chain stems from a study of T cell repertoires in cytomegalovirus infection. Study as a whole: Public TCR beta signatures marked donors with CMV infection and the matching HLA. Notes on the study in general: Summed public TCR beta family frequency identified CMV carriers bearing the relevant HLA. Ex vivo, HLA-C-restricted CMV-specific TCR beta clonotypes prevailed over the rest of the response.

In the case of this clonotype: Its antigen is currently unknown.

The germline V gene encodes CDR1 SGHAT and CDR2 FQDESV (reference sequence). Trimming left V 5 bases short and J 6 bases short, with 17 bases between. The CDR3 has 16 residues. TCRdb independently ran MiXCR on the reads; one entry per CDR3 protein. The data show roughly 45,000 distinct CDR3 sequences, with around 20% seen just once and about 18% held by the top ten. This sequence originates from a human donor in good health (CMV status not recorded). Some clones in this sample may be carry-over from other donors' samples. The genes are TRBV11-1 and TRBJ1-6; the D gene is possibly TRBD1 (6 bases). The sequenced material came from PBMCs, sequenced either directly or after in vitro stimulation (not recorded which). The CDR3 loop is CASSTSGGPSNSPLHF. DNA of the CDR3: TGTGCCAGCAGCACATCCGGGGGGCCGTCTAATTCACCCCTCCACTTT.